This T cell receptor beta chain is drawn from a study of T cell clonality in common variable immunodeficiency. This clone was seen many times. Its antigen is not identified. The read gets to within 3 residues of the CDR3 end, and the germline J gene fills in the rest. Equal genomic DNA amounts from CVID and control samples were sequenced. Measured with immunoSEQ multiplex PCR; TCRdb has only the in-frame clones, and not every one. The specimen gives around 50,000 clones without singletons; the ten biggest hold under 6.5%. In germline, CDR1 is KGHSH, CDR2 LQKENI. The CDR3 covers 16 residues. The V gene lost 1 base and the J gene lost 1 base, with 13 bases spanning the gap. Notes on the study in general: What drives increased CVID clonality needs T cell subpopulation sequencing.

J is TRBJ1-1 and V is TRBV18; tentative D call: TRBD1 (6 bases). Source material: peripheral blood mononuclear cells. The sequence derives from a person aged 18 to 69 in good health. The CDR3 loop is CASSPRWGPQNTEAFF. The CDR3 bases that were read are TGTGCCAGCTCACCACGTTGGGGGCCACAGAACACTGAA.